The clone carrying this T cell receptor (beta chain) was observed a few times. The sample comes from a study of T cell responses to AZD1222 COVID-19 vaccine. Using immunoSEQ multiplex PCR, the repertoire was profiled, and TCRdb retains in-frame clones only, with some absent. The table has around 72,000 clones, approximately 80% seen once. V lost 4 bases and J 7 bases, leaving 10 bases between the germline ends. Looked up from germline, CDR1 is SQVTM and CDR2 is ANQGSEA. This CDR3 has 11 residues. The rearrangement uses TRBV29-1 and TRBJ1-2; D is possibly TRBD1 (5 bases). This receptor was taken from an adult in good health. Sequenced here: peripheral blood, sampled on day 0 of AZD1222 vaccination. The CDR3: CSVGGLGGYTF. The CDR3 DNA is TGCAGCGTTGGGGGCTTGGGTGGCTACACCTTC.